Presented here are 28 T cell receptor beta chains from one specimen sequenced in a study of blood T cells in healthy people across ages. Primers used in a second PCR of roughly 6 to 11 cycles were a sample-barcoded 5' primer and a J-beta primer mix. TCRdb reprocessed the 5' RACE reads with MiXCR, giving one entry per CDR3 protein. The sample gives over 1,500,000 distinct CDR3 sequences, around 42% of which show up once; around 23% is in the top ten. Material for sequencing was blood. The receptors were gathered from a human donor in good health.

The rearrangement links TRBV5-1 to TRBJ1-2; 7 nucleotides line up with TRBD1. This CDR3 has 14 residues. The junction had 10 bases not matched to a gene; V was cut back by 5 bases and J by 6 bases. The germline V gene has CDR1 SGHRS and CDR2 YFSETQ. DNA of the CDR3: TGCGCCAGCAGGAAAACAGGGGAGGAGAATGGCTACACCTTC. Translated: CASRKTGEENGYTF.

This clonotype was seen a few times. The CDR3 region has the DNA TGTGCCACCAGCAGCCAACAGGGGAACACTGAAGCTTTCTTT. This codes for CATSSQQGNTEAFF. The chain recombines TRBV15 with TRBJ1-1, with D possibly TRBD1 on 6 matching bases. V gave up 3 bases and J gave up 1 base, with 9 bases separating them. This CDR3 has 14 residues. Germline lookup yields CDR1 LNHNV and CDR2 YYDKDF (reference sequence).

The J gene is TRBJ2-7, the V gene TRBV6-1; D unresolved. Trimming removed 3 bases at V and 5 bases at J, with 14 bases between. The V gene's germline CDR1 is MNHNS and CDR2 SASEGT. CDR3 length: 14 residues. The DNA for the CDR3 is TGTGCCAGCAGTGAGGCAACTTACACCGACGAGCAGTACTTC. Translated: CASSEATYTDEQYF.

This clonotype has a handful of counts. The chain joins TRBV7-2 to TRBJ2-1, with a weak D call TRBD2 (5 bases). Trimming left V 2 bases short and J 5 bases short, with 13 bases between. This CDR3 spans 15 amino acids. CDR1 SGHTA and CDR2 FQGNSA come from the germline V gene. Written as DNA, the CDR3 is TGTGCCAGCAGCTTATTACGGAGGATCCACAATGAGCAGTTCTTC. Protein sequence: CASSLLRRIHNEQFF.

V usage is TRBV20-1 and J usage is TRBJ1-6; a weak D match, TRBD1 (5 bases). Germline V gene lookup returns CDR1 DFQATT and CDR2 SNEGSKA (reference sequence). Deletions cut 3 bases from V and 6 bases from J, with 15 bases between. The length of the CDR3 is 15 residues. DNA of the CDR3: TGCAGTGCTAGCGTTGGGGACCTGGCTAATTCACCCCTCCACTTT. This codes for CSASVGDLANSPLHF.

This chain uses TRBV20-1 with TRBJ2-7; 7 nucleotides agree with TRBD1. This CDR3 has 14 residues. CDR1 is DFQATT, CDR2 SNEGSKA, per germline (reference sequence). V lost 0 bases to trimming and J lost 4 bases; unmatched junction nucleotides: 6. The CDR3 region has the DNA TGCAGTGCTAGAGAAGGGACAGCCACTTACGAGCAGTACTTC. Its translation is CSAREGTATYEQYF.

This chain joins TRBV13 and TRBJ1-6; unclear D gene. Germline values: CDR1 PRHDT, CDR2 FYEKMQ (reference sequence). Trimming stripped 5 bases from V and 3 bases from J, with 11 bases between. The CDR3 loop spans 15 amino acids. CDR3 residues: CASSPRGNYNSPLHF. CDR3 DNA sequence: TGTGCCAGCAGCCCTCGTGGGAACTATAATTCACCCCTCCACTTT. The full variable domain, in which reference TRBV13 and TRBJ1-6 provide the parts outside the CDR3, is AAGVIQSPRHLIKEKRETATLKCYPIPRHDTVYWYQQGPGQDPQFLISFYEKMQSDKGSIPDRFSAQQFSDYHSELNMSSLELGDSALYFCASSPRGNYNSPLHFGNGTRLTVT.

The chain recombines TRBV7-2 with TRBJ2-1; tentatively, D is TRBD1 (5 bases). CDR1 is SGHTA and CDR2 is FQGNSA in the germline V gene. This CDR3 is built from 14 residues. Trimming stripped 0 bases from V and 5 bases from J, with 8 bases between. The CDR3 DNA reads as TGTGCCAGCAGCTTAGCGGGGCCGGACAATGAGCAGTTCTTC. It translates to CASSLAGPDNEQFF. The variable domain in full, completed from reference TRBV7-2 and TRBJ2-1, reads GAGVSQSPSNKVTEKGKDVELRCDPISGHTALYWYRQSLGQGLEFLIYFQGNSAPDKSGLPSDRFSAERTGGSVSTLTIQRTQQEDSAVYLCASSLAGPDNEQFFGPGTRLTVL.

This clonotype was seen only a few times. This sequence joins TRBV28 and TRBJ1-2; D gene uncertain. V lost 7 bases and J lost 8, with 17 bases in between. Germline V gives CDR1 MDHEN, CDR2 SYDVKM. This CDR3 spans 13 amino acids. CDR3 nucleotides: TGTGCCAGCACCCAGACTGCCCACGGCGGCTACACCTTC. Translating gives CASTQTAHGGYTF.

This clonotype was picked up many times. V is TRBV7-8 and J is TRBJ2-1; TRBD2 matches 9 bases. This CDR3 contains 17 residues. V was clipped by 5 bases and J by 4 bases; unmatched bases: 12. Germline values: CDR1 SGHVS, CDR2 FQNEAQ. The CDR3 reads CASSLMASGALYNEQFF. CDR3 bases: TGTGCCAGCAGCCTGATGGCTAGCGGGGCACTATACAATGAGCAGTTCTTC.

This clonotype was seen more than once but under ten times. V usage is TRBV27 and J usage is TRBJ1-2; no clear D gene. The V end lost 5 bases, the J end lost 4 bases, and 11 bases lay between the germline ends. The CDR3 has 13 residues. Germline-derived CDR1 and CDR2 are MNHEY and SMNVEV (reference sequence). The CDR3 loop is CASSPAPGYGYTF. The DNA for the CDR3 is TGTGCCAGCAGTCCGGCCCCGGGCTATGGCTACACCTTC.

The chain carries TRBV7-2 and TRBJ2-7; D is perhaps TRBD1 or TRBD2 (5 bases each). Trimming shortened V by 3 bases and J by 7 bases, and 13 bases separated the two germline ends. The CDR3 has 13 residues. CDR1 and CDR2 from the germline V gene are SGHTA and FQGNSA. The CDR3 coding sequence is TGTGCCAGCAGCTTCGTTGAGGGGCGGGAGCAGTACTTC. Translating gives CASSFVEGREQYF. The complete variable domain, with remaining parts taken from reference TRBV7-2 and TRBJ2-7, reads GAGVSQSPSNKVTEKGKDVELRCDPISGHTALYWYRQSLGQGLEFLIYFQGNSAPDKSGLPSDRFSAERTGGSVSTLTIQRTQQEDSAVYLCASSFVEGREQYFGPGTRLTVT.

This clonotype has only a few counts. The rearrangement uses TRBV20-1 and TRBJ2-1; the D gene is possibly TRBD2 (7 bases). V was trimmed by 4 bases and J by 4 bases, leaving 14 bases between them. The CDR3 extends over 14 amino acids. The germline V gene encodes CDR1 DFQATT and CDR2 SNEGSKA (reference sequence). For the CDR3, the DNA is TGCAGTGCTACAGAGGGGGGGCCATACAATGAGCAGTTCTTC. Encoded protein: CSATEGGPYNEQFF.

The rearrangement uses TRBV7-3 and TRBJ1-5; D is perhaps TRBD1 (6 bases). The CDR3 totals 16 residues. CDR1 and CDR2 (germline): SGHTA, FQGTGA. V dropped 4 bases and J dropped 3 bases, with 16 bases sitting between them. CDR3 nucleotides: TGTGCCAGCAGCTGTCCCCACCGGGACAACAATCAGCCCCAGCATTTT. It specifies CASSCPHRDNNQPQHF. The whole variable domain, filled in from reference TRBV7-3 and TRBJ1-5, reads GAGVSQTPSNKVTEKGKYVELRCDPISGHTALYWYRQSLGQGPEFLIYFQGTGAADDSGLPNDRFFAVRPEGSVSTLKIQRTERGDSAVYLCASSCPHRDNNQPQHFGDGTRLSIL.

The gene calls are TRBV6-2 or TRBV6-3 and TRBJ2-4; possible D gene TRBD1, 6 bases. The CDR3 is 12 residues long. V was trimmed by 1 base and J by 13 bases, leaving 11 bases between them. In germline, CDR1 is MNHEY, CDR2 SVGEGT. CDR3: CASSYLQGKQYF. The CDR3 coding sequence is TGTGCCAGCAGTTACTTACAGGGAAAGCAGTACTTC.

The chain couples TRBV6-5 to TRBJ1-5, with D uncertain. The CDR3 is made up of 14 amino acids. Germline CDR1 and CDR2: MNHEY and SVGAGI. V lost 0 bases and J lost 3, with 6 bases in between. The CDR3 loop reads CASSYSGNNQPQHF. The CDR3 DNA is TGTGCCAGCAGTTACTCTGGCAACAATCAGCCCCAGCATTTT.

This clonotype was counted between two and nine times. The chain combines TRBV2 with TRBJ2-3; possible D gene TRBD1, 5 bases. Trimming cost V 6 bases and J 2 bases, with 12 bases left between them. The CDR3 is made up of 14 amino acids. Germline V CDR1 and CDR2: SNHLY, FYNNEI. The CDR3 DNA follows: TGTGCCAGCAGGTCACTGGGGCACACAGATACGCAGTATTTT. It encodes CASRSLGHTDTQYF.

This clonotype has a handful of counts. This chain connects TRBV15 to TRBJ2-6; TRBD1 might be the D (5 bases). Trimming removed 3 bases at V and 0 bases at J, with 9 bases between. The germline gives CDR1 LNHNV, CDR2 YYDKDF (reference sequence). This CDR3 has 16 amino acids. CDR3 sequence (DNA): TGTGCCACCAGCAGCAGGGCAAGCTCTGGGGCCAACGTCCTGACTTTC. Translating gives CATSSRASSGANVLTF.

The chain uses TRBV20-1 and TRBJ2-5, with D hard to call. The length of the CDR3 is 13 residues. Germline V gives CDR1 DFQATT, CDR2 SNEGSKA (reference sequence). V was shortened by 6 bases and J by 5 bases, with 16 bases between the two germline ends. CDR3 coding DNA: TGCAGTGCCCTATATGGCCTGTGGGAGACCCAGTACTTC. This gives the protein CSALYGLWETQYF.

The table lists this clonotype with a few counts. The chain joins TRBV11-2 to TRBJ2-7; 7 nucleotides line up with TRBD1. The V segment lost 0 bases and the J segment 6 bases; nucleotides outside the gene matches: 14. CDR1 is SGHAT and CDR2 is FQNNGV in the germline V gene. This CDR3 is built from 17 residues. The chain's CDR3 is CASSLDQPTGMLAEQYF. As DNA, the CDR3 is TGTGCCAGCAGCTTAGATCAGCCGACAGGGATGTTGGCCGAGCAGTACTTC.

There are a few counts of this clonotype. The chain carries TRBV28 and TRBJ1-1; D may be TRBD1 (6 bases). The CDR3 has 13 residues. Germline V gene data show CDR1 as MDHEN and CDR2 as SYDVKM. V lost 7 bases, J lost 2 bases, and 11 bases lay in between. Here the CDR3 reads CASKRGTNTEAFF. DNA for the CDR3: TGTGCCAGCAAGAGAGGGACAAACACTGAAGCTTTCTTT.

The CDR3 coding sequence is TGTGCCAGCAGCCTCGACATGGGCGAGCAGTACTTC. Encoded protein: CASSLDMGEQYF. The rearrangement joins TRBV6-2 or TRBV6-3 to TRBJ2-4; no clear D gene. The J call may be wrong; the DNA end is better matched by TRBJ2-7. This CDR3 region has 12 residues. Germline values: CDR1 MNHEY, CDR2 SVGEGT.

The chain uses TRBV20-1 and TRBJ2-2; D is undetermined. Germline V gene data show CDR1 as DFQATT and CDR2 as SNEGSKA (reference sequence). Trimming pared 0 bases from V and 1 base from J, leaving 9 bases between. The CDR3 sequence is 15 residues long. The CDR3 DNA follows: TGCAGTGCTAGAGATTTGAGACAGAACACCGGGGAGCTGTTTTTT. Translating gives CSARDLRQNTGELFF.

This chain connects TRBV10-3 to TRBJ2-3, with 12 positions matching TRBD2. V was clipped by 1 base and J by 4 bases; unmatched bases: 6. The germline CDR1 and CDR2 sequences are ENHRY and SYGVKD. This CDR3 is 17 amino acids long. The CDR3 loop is CAISEYRLAGGPDTQYF. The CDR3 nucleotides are TGTGCCATCAGTGAGTACCGGCTAGCGGGGGGGCCAGATACGCAGTATTTT.

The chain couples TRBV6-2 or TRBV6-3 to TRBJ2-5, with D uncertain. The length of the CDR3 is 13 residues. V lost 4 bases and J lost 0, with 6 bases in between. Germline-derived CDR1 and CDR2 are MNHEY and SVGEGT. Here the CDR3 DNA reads TGTGCCAGCAGTTGGATGTACCAAGAGACCCAGTACTTC. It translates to CASSWMYQETQYF.

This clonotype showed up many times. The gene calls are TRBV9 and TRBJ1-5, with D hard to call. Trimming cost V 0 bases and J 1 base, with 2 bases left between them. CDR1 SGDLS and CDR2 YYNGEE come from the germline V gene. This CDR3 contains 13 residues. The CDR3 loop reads CASSVGSNQPQHF. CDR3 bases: TGTGCCAGCAGCGTAGGAAGCAATCAGCCCCAGCATTTT.

The CDR3 is CASSPLRQGGNTEAFF. CDR3 nucleotide sequence: TGTGCCAGCAGCCCGCTTAGACAGGGGGGGAACACTGAAGCTTTCTTT. The J gene is TRBJ1-1, the V gene TRBV13, with 9 bases fitting TRBD1. The V and J ends lost 5 bases and 1 base, in that order; junction bases with no gene match: 8. The CDR3 is 16 residues long. The germline CDR1 and CDR2 sequences are PRHDT and FYEKMQ (reference sequence).

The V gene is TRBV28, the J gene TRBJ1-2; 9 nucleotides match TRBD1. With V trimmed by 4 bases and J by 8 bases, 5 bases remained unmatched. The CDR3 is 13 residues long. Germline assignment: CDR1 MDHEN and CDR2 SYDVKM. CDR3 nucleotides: TGTGCCAGCAGTTATCGGACAGGGGACGGCTACACCTTC. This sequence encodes CASSYRTGDGYTF.